Below are 25 T cell receptor beta chains sequenced from a single sample in a study of blood T cell repertoires in COVID-19. Data came from immunoSEQ multiplex PCR; TCRdb stores just in-frame clones and leaves some out. The sample includes 150,000 to 200,000 clones, just over 85% seen only once; the top ten take roughly 8%. Sequenced material: peripheral blood. All receptors come from a man aged 55-75 years with acute or convalescent COVID-19.

The chain is built from TRBV21-1 and TRBJ2-3; TRBD1 reflects the table's D call only, with no check against the DNA. TRBV21-1 represents a pseudogene. The CDR3 has 13 residues. In nucleotides, the CDR3 is TGTGCCAGCGGGACAGGGGGCACAGATACGCAGTATTTT. Translation gives CASGTGGTDTQYF.

The V call is TRBV7-8, the J call TRBJ2-5; 9 bases are shared with TRBD2. Germline CDR1 reads SGHVS; CDR2 reads FQNEAQ. This CDR3 contains 15 residues. V was clipped by 8 bases and J by 4 bases; unmatched bases: 11. CDR3 residues: CASAYSGSALETQYF. The CDR3 DNA sequence: TGTGCCAGCGCTTATAGCGGGAGTGCCCTAGAGACCCAGTACTTC.

The chain employs TRBV7-9 and TRBJ1-2; TRBD1 is a possible D gene (5 bases). CDR3 size: 12 residues. Germline values: CDR1 SEHNR, CDR2 FQNEAQ (reference sequence). Trimming took off 4 bases at V and 9 bases at J, with 12 bases between the two ends. CDR3 sequence reads: CASSYTGLSYTF. Written as DNA, the CDR3 is TGTGCCAGCAGCTATACGGGACTTAGCTACACCTTC.

This clone appeared a few times. V and J are TRBV6-5 and TRBJ1-5; D is possibly TRBD1 (5 bases). Looked up from germline, CDR1 is MNHEY and CDR2 is SVGAGI. There are 14 residues in the CDR3. Trimming took 9 bases from V and 0 from J, leaving 12 bases between them. CDR3 sequence reads: CASTGPNSNQPQHF. CDR3 DNA sequence: TGTGCCAGTACAGGTCCGAATAGCAATCAGCCCCAGCATTTT.

This chain connects TRBV6-1 to TRBJ2-7; tentatively, D is TRBD1 (5 bases). The V end lost 0 bases, the J end lost 2 bases, and 5 bases lay between the germline ends. Germline lookup yields CDR1 MNHNS and CDR2 SASEGT. This CDR3 is 13 amino acids long. The CDR3 bases are TGTGCCAGCAGTGAAGCCAGGGCCTACGAGCAGTACTTC. It is translated as CASSEARAYEQYF.

This chain connects TRBV18 to TRBJ1-2; tentative D call: TRBD1 (5 bases). Per the germline V gene, CDR1 is KGHSH and CDR2 is LQKENI. There are 13 residues in the CDR3. V was trimmed by 3 bases and J by 4 bases, leaving 9 bases between them. CDR3 sequence: CASSPGGGYGYTF. CDR3 in DNA: TGTGCCAGCTCACCCGGGGGGGGCTATGGCTACACCTTC.

The chain joins TRBV7-9 to TRBJ2-7, with D perhaps matching TRBD2 (6 bases). The CDR3 is 13 amino acids. Trimming stripped 5 bases from V and 7 bases from J, with 15 bases between. Germline CDR1 is SEHNR and CDR2 is FQNEAQ (reference sequence). The CDR3 loop reads CASSRGTSGEQYF. The CDR3 bases are TGTGCCAGCAGCCGGGGGACCTCCGGAGAGCAGTACTTC. Looking up the rest from reference TRBV7-9 and TRBJ2-7 gives the full variable domain: DTGVSQNPRHKITKRGQNVTFRCDPISEHNRLYWYRQTLGQGPEFLTYFQNEAQLEKSRLLSDRFSAERPKGSFSTLEIQRTEQGDSAMYLCASSRGTSGEQYFGPGTRLTVT.

V usage is TRBV10-3 and J usage is TRBJ2-7; possibly TRBD1 for D (6 bases). This CDR3 has 13 amino acids. Germline assignment: CDR1 ENHRY and CDR2 SYGVKD. The ends were cut back, 8 bases at V and 6 bases at J, with 17 bases in the middle. DNA for the CDR3: TGTGCCATCCCCGGACAGTCTCACGGCGAGCAGTACTTC. Its protein product is CAIPGQSHGEQYF.

The rearrangement uses TRBV18 and TRBJ1-2, with D tentatively TRBD1 (5 bases). Germline assignment: CDR1 KGHSH and CDR2 LQKENI. This CDR3 is built from 12 residues. V gave up 6 bases and J gave up 2 bases, with 7 bases separating them. The CDR3 spells CASSWGNYGYTF. The CDR3 DNA follows: TGTGCCAGCTCTTGGGGCAACTATGGCTACACCTTC.

The rearrangement links TRBV7-8 to TRBJ1-5; TRBD1 aligns across 7 bases. V gave up 5 bases and J gave up 3 bases; unmatched junction bases: 31. Per the germline V gene, CDR1 is SGHVS and CDR2 is FQNEAQ. The CDR3 is 23 residues long. The CDR3 loop is CASSRGRIGQVDLGSAFNQPQHF. In DNA, the CDR3 is TGTGCCAGCAGCCGCGGCAGAATCGGACAGGTTGATTTGGGCTCCGCGTTCAATCAGCCCCAGCATTTT. The variable domain in full, completed from reference TRBV7-8 and TRBJ1-5, reads GAGVSQSPRYKVAKRGQDVALRCDPISGHVSLFWYQQALGQGPEFLTYFQNEAQLDKSGLPSDRFFAERPEGSVSTLKIQRTQQEDSAVYLCASSRGRIGQVDLGSAFNQPQHFGDGTRLSIL.

J is TRBJ2-7 and V is TRBV7-2, with D possibly TRBD2 on 5 matching bases. Trimming cost V 4 bases and J 5 bases, with 15 bases left between them. The CDR3 is 14 residues long. Germline values: CDR1 SGHTA, CDR2 FQGNSA. The CDR3, as DNA: TGTGCCAGCAGCTCTCGGGATTATTGGGACGAGCAGTACTTC. Amino acids: CASSSRDYWDEQYF.

The chain uses TRBV2 and TRBJ1-5; no clear D. Germline V CDR1 and CDR2: SNHLY, FYNNEI. This CDR3 is built from 13 residues. Trimming took 3 bases from V and 4 from J, leaving 7 bases between them. DNA for the CDR3: TGTGCCAGCAGTGACTGGGAGAATCAGCCCCAGCATTTT. Translating gives CASSDWENQPQHF.

V and J are TRBV2 and TRBJ1-5; a possible D gene is TRBD1 (6 bases). Trimming removed 1 base from V and 0 bases from J, with 7 bases in between. The CDR3 covers 15 residues. The germline V gene has CDR1 SNHLY and CDR2 FYNNEI. As DNA, the CDR3 is TGTGCCAGCAGTGAAGAACAGGGTAGCAATCAGCCCCAGCATTTT. This encodes CASSEEQGSNQPQHF.

The CDR3, as DNA: TGTGCCAGCAGTGAGAGGGGGGGTACCCAAGCTTTCTTT. Amino acid sequence: CASSERGGTQAFF. The gene calls are TRBV2 and TRBJ1-1; a possible D gene is TRBD1 (6 bases). V lost 3 bases, J lost 9 bases, and 14 bases lay in between. Germline loops: CDR1 SNHLY, CDR2 FYNNEI. This CDR3 is built from 13 residues.

The CDR3: CASSHTGMSNQPQHF. CDR3 sequence (DNA): TGTGCCAGCAGTCACACAGGGATGAGCAATCAGCCCCAGCATTTT. The genes are TRBV3-1 (or the pseudogene TRBV3-2) and TRBJ1-5; TRBD1 is a possible D gene (6 bases). The CDR3 is 15 amino acids. V gave up 6 bases and J gave up 1 base, with 13 bases separating them. The germline V gene encodes CDR1 LGHDT and CDR2 YNNKEL (reference sequence).

This sequence joins TRBV3-1 (or the pseudogene TRBV3-2) and TRBJ2-5, with 8 bases that match TRBD2. J lost 9 bases, V lost 2 bases, and 14 bases had no gene match. The germline V gene encodes CDR1 LGHDT and CDR2 YNNKEL (reference sequence). The CDR3 loop spans 16 amino acids. The CDR3 nucleotides read TGTGCCAGCAGCCAATCGGCCTGGGCTAGCGGGTTGGCCCAGTACTTC. This sequence encodes CASSQSAWASGLAQYF.

The chain combines TRBV3-1 (or the pseudogene TRBV3-2) with TRBJ2-2, with 9 bases lining up with TRBD2. The CDR3 sequence is 16 residues long. V lost 1 base and J lost 1; bases outside the gene matches: 1. Germline V gene sequence: CDR1 LGHDT, CDR2 YNNKEL (reference sequence). The CDR3 sequence: CASSQGLAENTGELFF. The CDR3 region has the DNA TGTGCCAGCAGCCAAGGACTAGCGGAGAACACCGGGGAGCTGTTTTTT.

This clone was seen only a few times. The chain recombines TRBV28 with TRBJ2-7, with a possible D match to TRBD1 (6 bases). Germline V gene lookup returns CDR1 MDHEN and CDR2 SYDVKM. The ends were cut back, 9 bases at V and 0 bases at J, with 15 bases in the middle. CDR3 size: 14 residues. CDR3 bases: TGTGCCAGTCAGGGGCCATTCACCTCCTACGAGCAGTACTTC. This codes for CASQGPFTSYEQYF.

J is TRBJ2-3 and V is TRBV11-1; perhaps TRBD2 as D (5 bases). Between the trimmed V and J ends, which lost 5 bases and 0 bases, there was a span of 12 bases. The germline V gene has CDR1 SGHAT and CDR2 FQDESV (reference sequence). The CDR3 spans 15 residues. Here the CDR3 reads CASSRSGVSTDTQYF. CDR3 DNA sequence: TGTGCCAGCAGCCGGTCCGGGGTGAGCACAGATACGCAGTATTTT. Together with reference TRBV11-1 and TRBJ2-3, the CDR3 gives the full variable domain: EAEVAQSPRYKITEKSQAVAFWCDPISGHATLYWYRQILGQGPELLVQFQDESVVDDSQLPKDRFSAERLKGVDSTLKIQPAELGDSAMYLCASSRSGVSTDTQYFGPGTRLTVL.

The chain combines TRBV9 with TRBJ2-7; tentatively, D is TRBD2 (6 bases). Germline lookup yields CDR1 SGDLS and CDR2 YYNGEE. The CDR3 sequence is 14 residues long. Trimming removed 1 base at V and 2 bases at J, with 10 bases between. CDR3 nucleotides: TGTGCCAGCAGCGTAACCGGGGGAACCTACGAGCAGTACTTC. It translates to CASSVTGGTYEQYF.

The J gene is TRBJ1-2, the V gene TRBV29-1, with TRBD1 identical over 8 bases. Losses at the gene ends were 7 bases for V and 1 base for J; bases not matched to a gene: 5. Germline loops: CDR1 SQVTM, CDR2 ANQGSEA. This CDR3 has 13 amino acids. CDR3 loop: CSARTGINYGYTF. The CDR3 DNA reads as TGCAGCGCCAGGACAGGGATTAACTATGGCTACACCTTC.

Of note for this clone: This sample also contains other DNA sequences that code for the same CDR3. The V call is TRBV19, the J call TRBJ1-2; no clear D. From germline, CDR1 is LNHDA and CDR2 SQIVND (reference sequence). The V gene lost 2 bases and the J gene lost 2 bases, with 3 bases spanning the gap. The CDR3 is 12 amino acids. CDR3: CASSIQNYGYTF. The CDR3 DNA sequence: TGTGCCAGTAGTATACAAAACTATGGCTACACCTTC.

This chain joins TRBV5-1 and TRBJ2-3, with TRBD2 as a possible D gene (6 bases). The CDR3 runs 15 residues. Germline CDR1 is SGHRS and CDR2 is YFSETQ. Trimming shortened V by 4 bases and J by 4 bases, and 16 bases separated the two germline ends. CDR3 in amino acids: CASSRSWGVADTQYF. The CDR3 DNA sequence: TGCGCCAGCAGCCGGAGTTGGGGGGTTGCAGATACGCAGTATTTT.

The rearrangement joins TRBV5-1 to TRBJ1-5; 10 bases map to TRBD1. CDR3 size: 17 residues. V was pared by 4 bases and J by 1 base, with 8 bases of the junction left unmatched. CDR1 is SGHRS and CDR2 is YFSETQ in the germline V gene. The CDR3 sequence is CASSPGQGGWSNQPQHF. The CDR3 nucleotides are TGCGCCAGCAGCCCCGGACAGGGGGGATGGAGCAATCAGCCCCAGCATTTT.

The V gene is TRBV19, the J gene TRBJ1-5; 10 nucleotides align to TRBD1. CDR1 is LNHDA, CDR2 SQIVND, per germline (reference sequence). CDR3 size: 15 residues. V dropped 3 bases and J dropped 5; count of bases not matched to a gene: 4. The CDR3 DNA sequence: TGTGCCAGTAGTATCAAAGGACAGGGGGATCAGCCCCAGCATTTT. Its protein is CASSIKGQGDQPQHF. Full variable domain (missing parts from reference TRBV19 and TRBJ1-5): DGGITQSPKYLFRKEGQNVTLSCEQNLNHDAMYWYRQDPGQGLRLIYYSQIVNDFQKGDIAEGYSVSREKKESFPLTVTSAQKNPTAFYLCASSIKGQGDQPQHFGDGTRLSIL.